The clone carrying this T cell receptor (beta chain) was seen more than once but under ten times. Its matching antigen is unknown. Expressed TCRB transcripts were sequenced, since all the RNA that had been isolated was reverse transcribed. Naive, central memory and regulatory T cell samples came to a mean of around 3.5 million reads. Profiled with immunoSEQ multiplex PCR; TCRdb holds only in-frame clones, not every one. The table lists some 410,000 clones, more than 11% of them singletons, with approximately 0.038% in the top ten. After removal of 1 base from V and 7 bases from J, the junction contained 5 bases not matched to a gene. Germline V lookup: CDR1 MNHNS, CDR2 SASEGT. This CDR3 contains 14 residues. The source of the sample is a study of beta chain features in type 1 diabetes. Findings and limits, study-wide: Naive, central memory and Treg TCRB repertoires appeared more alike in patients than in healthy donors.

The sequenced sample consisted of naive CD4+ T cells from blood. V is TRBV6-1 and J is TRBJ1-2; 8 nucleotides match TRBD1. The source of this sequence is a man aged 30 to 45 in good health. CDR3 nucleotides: TGTGCCAGCAGTGAAGGGACAGGGTACCGTGGCTACACCTTC. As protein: CASSEGTGYRGYTF.